This T cell receptor (beta chain) was sequenced in a study of OX40 agonist ivuxolimab in advanced cancers. About the study: Dosing consisted of intravenous ivuxolimab at 0.01 to 10 mg/kg every 2 weeks.

TCRdb keeps only in-frame clones here, not all; method: immunoSEQ multiplex PCR. The top ten hold about 25% of the sample, which has about 26,000 clones, 60% to 80% seen once. To note about this clone: Its antigen is currently unknown.

CDR3 size: 14 residues. Germline values: CDR1 SGHDN, CDR2 FVKESK. V lost 6 bases, J lost 1 base, and 10 bases lay in between. Study findings and constraints: Partly responding patients at 0.1-3.0 mg/kg showed some of the smallest clonal expansion.

The receptor comes from an adult with an advanced solid tumor such as melanoma, head and neck, liver or kidney cancer. The chain has TRBV14 and TRBJ2-1, with D perhaps matching TRBD1 (5 bases). Here the sequenced sample was CD4+ or CD8+ T cells sorted from blood, taken in a trial of the OX40 agonist ivuxolimab. The chain's CDR3 is CASRKTDSYNEQFF. The CDR3 nucleotides read TGTGCCAGCAGAAAGACAGATTCCTACAATGAGCAGTTCTTC.